The clone carrying this TCR beta chain was seen ten or more times. Its antigen is as yet unknown. Sequencing libraries for TCR beta were prepared with iRepertoire HTBI primers and Arm-PCR of CDR3 regions. TCRdb called the multiplex PCR reads again in MiXCR, with one record for every CDR3 protein. The sample contains 250,000 to 300,000 distinct CDR3 sequences, about 20% of which appear only once. Noted time point: newly diagnosed GD, antithyroid drugs for less than 3 months. After RNA was extracted from PBMCs, the TCR library was made from it. These data come from a study of regulatory T cells in long-lasting Graves disease. Whole-study results and caveats: Results may be inaccurate due to the small sample size.

Germline CDR1 reads KGHDR; CDR2 reads SFDVKD. With 3 bases removed from V and 7 bases from J, the gap between germline ends came to 14 bases. There are 15 residues in the CDR3. In addition, the sample was reused for a study of T cells in Graves' hyperthyroidism and ophthalmopathy. That work adds: Diagnoses were made from clinical symptoms, serum measures (thyroxine and TRAb), thyroid ultrasound and orbital computed tomography.

The chain recombines TRBV24-1 with TRBJ2-2; D gene ambiguous. The sequence came from a young woman with Graves disease. The specimen was peripheral blood mononuclear cells (PBMCs), collected at new diagnosis, from a patient treated with antithyroid drugs. As DNA, the CDR3 is TGTGCCACCAGTGATCCATGGACGGGCGTCGGGGAGCTGTTTTTT. It specifies CATSDPWTGVGELFF.